The 25 T cell receptor beta chains reported below all come from one sample, sequenced in a study of beta chain features in type 1 diabetes. Expressed TCRB transcripts were sequenced because the entire RNA isolate underwent reverse transcription. Sequenced by immunoSEQ multiplex PCR; TCRdb stores in-frame clones only, minus some. The data show 350,000 to 450,000 clones, approximately 15% seen once. The sample taken for sequencing was naive CD4+ T cells from blood. Receptors originate from a man between 25 and 39 years old in good health.

This clone was detected only a few times. The CDR3, as DNA: TGCGCCAGCATTACAGGGGTTTGGGTGGGCTCCTACGAGCAGTACTTC. Amino acids: CASITGVWVGSYEQYF. The chain carries TRBV23-1 and TRBJ2-7; 7 bases are a match to TRBD1. TRBV23-1 is flagged as an ORF with uncertain function. The ends lost 7 bases at V and 0 bases at J; junction bases unmatched: 12. This CDR3 region has 16 residues.

J is TRBJ2-3 and V is TRBV9; D remains unclear. Germline lookup yields CDR1 SGDLS and CDR2 YYNGEE. This CDR3 comprises 14 residues. The V gene lost 4 bases and the J gene lost 2 bases, with 11 bases spanning the gap. CDR3 sequence reads: CASSTTATTDTQYF. The CDR3 DNA is TGTGCCAGCAGCACCACAGCTACCACAGATACGCAGTATTTT.

This chain joins TRBV15 and TRBJ2-1; D tentatively reads TRBD1 or TRBD2 (6 bases each). V shed 5 bases and J shed 0 bases, with 17 bases lying between them. Germline CDR1 is LNHNV and CDR2 is YYDKDF (reference sequence). The CDR3 totals 17 residues. CDR3 residues: CATSVGGLSFSYNEQFF. The DNA for the CDR3 is TGTGCCACCAGCGTGGGGGGCCTATCCTTCTCCTACAATGAGCAGTTCTTC.

The chain employs TRBV7-8 and TRBJ2-7; D is unresolved. Germline lookup yields CDR1 SGHVS and CDR2 FQNEAQ. The CDR3 covers 15 residues. V was pared by 2 bases and J by 5 bases, with 16 bases between. The CDR3 bases are TGTGCCAGCAGCTTAAGGCAGGCGCCTCAGCACGAGCAGTACTTC. It is translated as CASSLRQAPQHEQYF. Full variable domain (rest looked up from reference TRBV7-8 and TRBJ2-7): GAGVSQSPRYKVAKRGQDVALRCDPISGHVSLFWYQQALGQGPEFLTYFQNEAQLDKSGLPSDRFFAERPEGSVSTLKIQRTQQEDSAVYLCASSLRQAPQHEQYFGPGTRLTVT.

This clone has only a few counts. The chain has TRBV2 and TRBJ1-1; D uncertain. The CDR3 has 14 residues. V lost 6 bases and J lost 0, with 11 bases in between. Germline assignment: CDR1 SNHLY and CDR2 FYNNEI. CDR3 bases: TGTGCCAGCAGGCCGCCAAGTTTGAACACTGAAGCTTTCTTT. Protein sequence: CASRPPSLNTEAFF.

J is TRBJ2-3 and V is TRBV9; TRBD2 aligns across 15 bases. J gave up 1 base and V 4 bases, and 7 bases lay outside the gene matches. Germline V gene data show CDR1 as SGDLS and CDR2 as YYNGEE. CDR3 length equals 18 residues. The CDR3 DNA reads as TGTGCCAGCAGCATGGGACTAGCGGGAGGAAGGGGCACAGATACGCAGTATTTT. Translated, it gives CASSMGLAGGRGTDTQYF.

This clone occurred a few times. The V and J genes are TRBV4-3 and TRBJ2-1; 7 nucleotides align to TRBD2. CDR1 and CDR2 (germline): LGHNA, YSLEER. J gave up 8 bases and V 4 bases, and 14 bases lay outside the gene matches. The CDR3 sequence is 16 residues long. CDR3 coding DNA: TGCGCCAGCAGCCTATTCCATGTAGGGCGGGAGCATGAGCAGTTCTTC. Residues: CASSLFHVGREHEQFF.

The genes are TRBV23-1 and TRBJ2-5; no clear D. TRBV23-1 is an ORF, and what it does is uncertain. Trimming stripped 0 bases from V and 4 bases from J, with 9 bases between. This CDR3 is 14 amino acids long. CDR3 bases: TGCGCCAGCAGTCAATCGGAAGGCCGAGAGACCCAGTACTTC. Protein product: CASSQSEGRETQYF.

This clone was seen only a few times. V gene TRBV4-1 combines with J gene TRBJ2-4; D gene uncertain. The CDR3 extends over 13 amino acids. V shed 1 base and J shed 5 bases, with 6 bases lying between them. Germline V CDR1 and CDR2: MGHRA, YSYEKL. The CDR3 DNA is TGCGCCAGCAGCCAAGCAGTGGAAAACATTCAGTACTTC. The encoded protein is CASSQAVENIQYF.

This clone was seen a handful of times. J is TRBJ2-4 and V is TRBV7-2; a weak D match, TRBD1 (5 bases). Germline V gives CDR1 SGHTA, CDR2 FQGNSA. Deletions cut 3 bases from V and 1 base from J, with 13 bases between. The CDR3 is 16 residues long. This chain's CDR3 is CASSFAGSGAKNIQYF. The CDR3 coding sequence is TGTGCCAGCAGCTTCGCAGGGTCCGGGGCCAAAAACATTCAGTACTTC.

This clone was seen more than once but under ten times. The chain couples TRBV9 to TRBJ2-7, with 9 positions matching TRBD1. CDR1 is SGDLS, CDR2 YYNGEE, per germline. The CDR3 runs to 15 residues. V dropped 2 bases and J dropped 7; count of bases not matched to a gene: 10. The DNA for the CDR3 is TGTGCCAGCAGCGTTCATGATACAGGGGGCGGAGAGCAGTACTTC. Amino acid sequence: CASSVHDTGGGEQYF.

This clone was seen a handful of times. The genes are TRBV9 and TRBJ1-6; D is unclear. V lost 3 bases to trimming and J lost 6 bases, with 13 bases between them. The CDR3 covers 15 residues. CDR1 is SGDLS, CDR2 YYNGEE, per germline. The CDR3 spells CASSGSPFSNSPLHF. DNA for the CDR3: TGTGCCAGCAGCGGATCACCCTTTTCTAATTCACCCCTCCACTTT.

This clone was detected a few times. V usage is TRBV9 and J usage is TRBJ2-3; no definite D call. The CDR3 runs to 15 residues. CDR1 is SGDLS, CDR2 YYNGEE, per germline. Between the trimmed V and J ends, which lost 1 base and 2 bases, there was a span of 11 bases. The CDR3: CASSVSYRTTDTQYF. The DNA for the CDR3 is TGTGCCAGCAGCGTATCGTACCGAACCACAGATACGCAGTATTTT.

In this sample, this clone turned up a few times. The rearrangement uses TRBV5-1 and TRBJ1-2; TRBD1 might be the D (6 bases). From germline, CDR1 is SGHRS and CDR2 YFSETQ. V lost 5 bases and J lost 7, with 18 bases in between. This CDR3 has 14 amino acids. CDR3 in DNA: TGCGCCAGCAGTCTGACGGTACAGGGAAGTGGCTACACCTTC. Translating it yields CASSLTVQGSGYTF.

The chain recombines TRBV30 with TRBJ2-7; D gene uncertain. Trimming left V 2 bases short and J 5 bases short, with 13 bases between. Germline CDR1 and CDR2: GTSNPN and SVGIG (reference sequence). The CDR3 is 13 amino acids. Written as DNA, the CDR3 is TGTGCCTGGAGTCACGGGCAGCCACACGAGCAGTACGTC. Protein: CAWSHGQPHEQYV.

The gene calls are TRBV6-6 and TRBJ2-7, with 10 bases aligning to TRBD2. Trimming took 2 bases from V and 3 from J; bases not matched to a gene: 4. Germline-derived CDR1 and CDR2 are MNHNY and SVGAGI (reference sequence). There are 15 residues in the CDR3. The CDR3 sequence: CASSYLAGDDYEQYV. Here the CDR3 DNA reads TGTGCCAGCAGTTACCTAGCGGGAGACGACTACGAGCAGTACGTC.

This clone appeared a few times. The V gene is TRBV9, the J gene TRBJ2-3, with 10 positions matching TRBD2. The V gene's germline CDR1 is SGDLS and CDR2 YYNGEE. CDR3 size: 16 residues. The junction had 10 bases not matched to a gene; V was cut back by 4 bases and J by 5 bases. The CDR3 region is CASSFSGGERKDTQYF. The CDR3 region has the DNA TGTGCCAGCAGCTTCAGCGGGGGGGAGAGGAAAGATACGCAGTATTTT.

This chain connects TRBV5-4 to TRBJ2-5; D possibly corresponds to TRBD2 (5 bases). The V gene lost 1 base and the J gene lost 5 bases, with 15 bases spanning the gap. Germline V CDR1 and CDR2: SGHNT, YYREEE (reference sequence). This CDR3 spans 15 amino acids. The CDR3 loop reads CASSLRTPAGETQYF. The CDR3 nucleotides read TGTGCCAGCAGCTTGAGGACTCCGGCTGGTGAGACCCAGTACTTC.

The genes are TRBV4-3 and TRBJ1-5; D is uncertain. V lost 0 bases and J lost 5, with 8 bases in between. From germline, CDR1 is LGHNA and CDR2 YSLEER. The length of the CDR3 is 14 residues. This CDR3 reads CASSQDWRHQPQHF. CDR3 in DNA: TGCGCCAGCAGCCAAGATTGGCGACATCAGCCCCAGCATTTT.

This clone was counted only a few times. The same CDR3 also results from other DNA sequences found in this sample. The chain couples TRBV7-9 to TRBJ2-3, with D maybe TRBD2 (6 bases). The CDR3 contains 14 residues. V lost 1 base and J 3 bases, leaving 8 bases between the germline ends. The germline V gene has CDR1 SEHNR and CDR2 FQNEAQ (reference sequence). The CDR3 loop is CASSLDGGTDTQYF. The CDR3, as DNA: TGTGCCAGCAGCTTAGACGGGGGTACAGATACGCAGTATTTT.

The rearrangement links TRBV25-1 to TRBJ1-1; D unclear. Germline CDR1 and CDR2: MGHDK and SYGVNS. The V end was cut by 2 bases, the J end by 4 bases, with 8 bases between. The CDR3 is made up of 13 amino acids. DNA of the CDR3: TGTGCCAGCAGTGAAGTTCGGCTCACTGAAGCTTTCTTT. Encoded protein: CASSEVRLTEAFF.

The chain couples TRBV27 to TRBJ1-6; tentatively, D is TRBD1 (5 bases). The CDR3 loop spans 14 amino acids. Germline lookup yields CDR1 MNHEY and CDR2 SMNVEV (reference sequence). V was pared by 3 bases and J by 6 bases, with 9 bases between. CDR3 coding DNA: TGTGCCAGCAGTTTCCTAAGGGGTAATTCACCCCTCCACTTT. Translated, it gives CASSFLRGNSPLHF.

The rearrangement joins TRBV4-2 to TRBJ2-3; D perhaps matches TRBD2 (6 bases). Per germline, CDR1 LGHNA and CDR2 YNFKEQ. Trimming pared 1 base from V and 8 bases from J, leaving 7 bases between. The CDR3 is made up of 12 amino acids. The CDR3 bases are TGTGCCAGCAGCCAAGGGGGAGGTACGCAGTATTTT. This encodes CASSQGGGTQYF.

In the case of this clone: In the same sample, other DNA sequences code for this CDR3. This rearrangement joins TRBV6-5 to TRBJ2-7; TRBD1 aligns across 9 bases. Germline CDR1 MNHEY, CDR2 SVGAGI. CDR3 size: 15 residues. Losses at the gene ends were 0 bases for V and 2 bases for J; bases not matched to a gene: 2. In DNA, the CDR3 is TGTGCCAGCAGTTACTCAAGGGACAGGGCCTACGAGCAGTACTTC. Translating it yields CASSYSRDRAYEQYF.

The V call is TRBV30, the J call TRBJ2-4; TRBD1 might be the D (5 bases). This CDR3 comprises 12 residues. Deletions cut 2 bases from V and 8 bases from J, with 10 bases between. Germline V gives CDR1 GTSNPN, CDR2 SVGIG (reference sequence). Here the CDR3 reads CAWSTGLDIQYF. DNA of the CDR3: TGTGCCTGGAGTACAGGTTTAGACATTCAGTACTTC.